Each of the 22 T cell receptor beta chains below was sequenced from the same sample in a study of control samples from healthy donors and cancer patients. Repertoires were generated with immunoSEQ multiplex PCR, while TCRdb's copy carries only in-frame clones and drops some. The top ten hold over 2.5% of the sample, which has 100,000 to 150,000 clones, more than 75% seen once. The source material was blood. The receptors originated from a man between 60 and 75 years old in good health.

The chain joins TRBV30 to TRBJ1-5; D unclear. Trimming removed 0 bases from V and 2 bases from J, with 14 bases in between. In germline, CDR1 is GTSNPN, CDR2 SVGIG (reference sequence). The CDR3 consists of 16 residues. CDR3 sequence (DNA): TGTGCCTGGAGTGTTATCCCAGGTGTCGGCAATCAGCCCCAGCATTTT. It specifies CAWSVIPGVGNQPQHF.

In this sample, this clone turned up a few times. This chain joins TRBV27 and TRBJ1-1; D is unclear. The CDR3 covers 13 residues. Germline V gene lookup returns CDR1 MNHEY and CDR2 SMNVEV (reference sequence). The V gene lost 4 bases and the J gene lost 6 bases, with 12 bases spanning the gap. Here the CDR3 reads CASSSYTAPEAFF. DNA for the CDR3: TGTGCCAGCAGTTCCTACACAGCTCCTGAAGCTTTCTTT.

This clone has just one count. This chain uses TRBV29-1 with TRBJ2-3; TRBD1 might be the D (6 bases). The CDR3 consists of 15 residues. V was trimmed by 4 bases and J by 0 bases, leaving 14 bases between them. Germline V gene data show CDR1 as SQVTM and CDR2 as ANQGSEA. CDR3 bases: TGCAGCGTTGGAGGACAGACAAGTAGCACAGATACGCAGTATTTT. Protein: CSVGGQTSSTDTQYF.

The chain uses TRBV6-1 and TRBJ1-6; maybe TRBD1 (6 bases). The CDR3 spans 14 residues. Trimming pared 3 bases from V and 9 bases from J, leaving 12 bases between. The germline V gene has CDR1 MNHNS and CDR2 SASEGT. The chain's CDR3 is CASSDLGGGSPLHF. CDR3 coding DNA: TGTGCCAGCAGTGATTTGGGGGGCGGTTCACCCCTCCACTTT.

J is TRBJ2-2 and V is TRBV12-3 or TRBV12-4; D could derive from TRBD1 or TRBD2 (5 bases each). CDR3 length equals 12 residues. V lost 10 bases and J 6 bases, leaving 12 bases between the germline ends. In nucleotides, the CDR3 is TGTGCCAACAAACTGGGGGCCGGGGAGCTGTTTTTT. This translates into CANKLGAGELFF.

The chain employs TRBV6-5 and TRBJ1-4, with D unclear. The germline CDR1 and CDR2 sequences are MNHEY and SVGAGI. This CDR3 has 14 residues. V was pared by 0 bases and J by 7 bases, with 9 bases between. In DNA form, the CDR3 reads TGTGCCAGCAGTTACTCAGGGTCAGGTGAAAAACTGTTTTTT. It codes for CASSYSGSGEKLFF.

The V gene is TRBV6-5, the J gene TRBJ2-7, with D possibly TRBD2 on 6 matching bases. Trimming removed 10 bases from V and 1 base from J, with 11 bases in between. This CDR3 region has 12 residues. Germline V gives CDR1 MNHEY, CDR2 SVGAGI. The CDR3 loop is CAIGGYSYEQYF. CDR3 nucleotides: TGTGCCATCGGGGGTTATTCCTACGAGCAGTACTTC.

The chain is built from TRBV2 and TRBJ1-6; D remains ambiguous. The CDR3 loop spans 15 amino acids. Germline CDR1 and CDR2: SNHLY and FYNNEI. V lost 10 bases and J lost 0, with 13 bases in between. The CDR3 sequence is CATIGPTSYNSPLHF. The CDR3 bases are TGTGCCACCATCGGACCCACCTCCTATAATTCACCCCTCCACTTT.

CDR3 DNA sequence: TGTGCCTGGAGTCCTAAAGGGACAGGGAATGAAAAACTGTTTTTT. Protein: CAWSPKGTGNEKLFF. V and J are TRBV30 and TRBJ1-4, with 9 bases that match TRBD1. V lost 2 bases and J lost 5; bases outside the gene matches: 6. The CDR3 is 15 residues long. Germline CDR1 GTSNPN, CDR2 SVGIG (reference sequence).

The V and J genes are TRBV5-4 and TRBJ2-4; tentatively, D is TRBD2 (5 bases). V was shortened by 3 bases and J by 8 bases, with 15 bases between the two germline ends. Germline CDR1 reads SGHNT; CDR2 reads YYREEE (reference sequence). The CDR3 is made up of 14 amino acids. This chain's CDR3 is CASSSSGIPDIQYF. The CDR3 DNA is TGTGCCAGCAGCTCCTCGGGGATCCCGGACATTCAGTACTTC.

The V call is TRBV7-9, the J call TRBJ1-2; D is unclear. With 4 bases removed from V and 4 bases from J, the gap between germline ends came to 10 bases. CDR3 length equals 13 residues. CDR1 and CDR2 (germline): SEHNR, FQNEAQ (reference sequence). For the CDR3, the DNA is TGTGCCAGCAGCTCAGACACGGCCTATGGCTACACCTTC. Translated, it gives CASSSDTAYGYTF.

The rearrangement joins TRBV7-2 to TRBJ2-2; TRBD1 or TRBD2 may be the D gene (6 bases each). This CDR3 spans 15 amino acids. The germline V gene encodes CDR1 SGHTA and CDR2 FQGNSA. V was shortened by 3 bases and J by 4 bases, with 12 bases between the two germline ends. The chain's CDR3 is CASSLGGAGTGELFF. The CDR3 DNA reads TGTGCCAGCAGCTTGGGGGGCGCGGGCACCGGGGAGCTGTTTTTT.

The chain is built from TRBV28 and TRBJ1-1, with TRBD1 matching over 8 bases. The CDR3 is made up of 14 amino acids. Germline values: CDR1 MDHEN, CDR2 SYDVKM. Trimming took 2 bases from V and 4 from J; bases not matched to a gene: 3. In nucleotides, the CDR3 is TGTGCCAGCAGTTTACTCAGGGGGCGCACTGAAGCTTTCTTT. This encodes CASSLLRGRTEAFF. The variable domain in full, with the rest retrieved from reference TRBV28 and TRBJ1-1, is DVKVTQSSRYLVKRTGEKVFLECVQDMDHENMFWYRQDPGLGLRLIYFSYDVKMKEKGDIPEGYSVSREKKERFSLILESASTNQTSMYLCASSLLRGRTEAFFGQGTRLTVV.

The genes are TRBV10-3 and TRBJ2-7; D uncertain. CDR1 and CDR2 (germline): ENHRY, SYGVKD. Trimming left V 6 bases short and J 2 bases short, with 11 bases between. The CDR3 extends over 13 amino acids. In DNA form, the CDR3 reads TGTGCCATCAGCCGCGACAATACCTACGAGCAGTACTTC. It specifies CAISRDNTYEQYF.

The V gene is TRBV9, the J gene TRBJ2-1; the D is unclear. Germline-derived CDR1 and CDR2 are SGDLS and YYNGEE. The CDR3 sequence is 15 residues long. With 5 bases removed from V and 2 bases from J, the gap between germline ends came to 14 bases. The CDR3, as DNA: TGTGCCAGCAGTATACTATCCACAACCTACAATGAGCAGTTCTTC. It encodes CASSILSTTYNEQFF.

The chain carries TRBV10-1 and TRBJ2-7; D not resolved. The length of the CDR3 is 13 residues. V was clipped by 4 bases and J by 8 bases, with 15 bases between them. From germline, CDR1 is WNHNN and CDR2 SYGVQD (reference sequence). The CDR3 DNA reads TGCGCCAGCAGTGGGCTCGAAATTCGAAAGCAGTACTTC. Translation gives CASSGLEIRKQYF.

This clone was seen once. The CDR3 protein is CASSYDRLSEAFF. CDR3 DNA: TGTGCCAGCAGTTACGACAGATTGTCTGAAGCTTTCTTT. The chain combines TRBV6-5 with TRBJ1-1, with D perhaps matching TRBD1 (5 bases). This CDR3 comprises 13 residues. V was trimmed by 2 bases and J by 6 bases, leaving 10 bases between them. The V gene's germline CDR1 is MNHEY and CDR2 SVGAGI.

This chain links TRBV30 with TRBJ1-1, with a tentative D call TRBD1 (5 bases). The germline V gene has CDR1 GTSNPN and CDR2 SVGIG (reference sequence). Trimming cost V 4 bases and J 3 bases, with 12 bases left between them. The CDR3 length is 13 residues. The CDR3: CAWNHGGDTEAFF. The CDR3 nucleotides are TGTGCCTGGAACCATGGGGGGGACACTGAAGCTTTCTTT.

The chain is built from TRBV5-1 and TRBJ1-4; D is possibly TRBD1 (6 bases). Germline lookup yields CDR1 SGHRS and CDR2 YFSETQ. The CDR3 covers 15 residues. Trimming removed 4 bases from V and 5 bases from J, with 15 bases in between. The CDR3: CASSRLTGLNEKLFF. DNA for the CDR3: TGCGCCAGCAGCCGATTGACAGGTCTGAATGAAAAACTGTTTTTT.

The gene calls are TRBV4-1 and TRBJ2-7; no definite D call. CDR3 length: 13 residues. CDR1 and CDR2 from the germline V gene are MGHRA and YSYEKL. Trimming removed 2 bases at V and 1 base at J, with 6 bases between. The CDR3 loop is CASSQQLSYEQYF. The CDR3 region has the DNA TGCGCCAGCAGCCAACAGTTATCCTACGAGCAGTACTTC.

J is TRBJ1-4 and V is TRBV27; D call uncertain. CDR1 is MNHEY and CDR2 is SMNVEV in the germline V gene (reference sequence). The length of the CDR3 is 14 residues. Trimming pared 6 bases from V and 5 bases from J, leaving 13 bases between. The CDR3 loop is CASRGTTMNEKLFF. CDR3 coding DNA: TGTGCCAGCAGAGGAACTACGATGAATGAAAAACTGTTTTTT.

As DNA, the CDR3 is TGTGCCACCAGTGATTCGTGGGGCAATGAGCAGTTCTTC. This translates into CATSDSWGNEQFF. This rearrangement joins TRBV24-1 to TRBJ2-1; D unclear. The V end was cut by 2 bases, the J end by 6 bases, with 7 bases between. Germline loops: CDR1 KGHDR, CDR2 SFDVKD. The CDR3 runs 13 residues.